This TCR beta chain was sequenced in a study of beta chain features in type 1 diabetes. J lost 1 base, V lost 5 bases, and 14 bases had no gene match. CDR1 is MGHRA and CDR2 is YSYEKL in the germline V gene. The CDR3 is made up of 18 amino acids. The whole isolated RNA underwent reverse transcription, so sequencing captured expressed TCRB transcripts. This table comes from immunoSEQ multiplex PCR, and its TCRdb copy is limited to in-frame clones, with some not included. The data contain over 700,000 clones, around a sixth of them singletons. A note on this clone: Antigen unknown.

Study-level findings and limits: Within each of all four CD4+ subsets, Type 1 diabetes patients had TCRB CDR3s that were moderately but significantly shorter. Within the patient group, naive, central memory and Treg TCRB repertoires appeared more similar to each other than within healthy donors.

It was one heparinised blood draw, averaging approximately 100 mL, that each donor gave. The sequence came from a woman aged 18-29 years in good health. The material sequenced was naive CD4+ T cells from blood. The rearrangement joins TRBV4-1 to TRBJ2-4, with 7 bases identical to TRBD2. The CDR3 loop is CASSLNREVALAKNIQYF. CDR3 nucleotide sequence: TGCGCCAGCAGCTTAAACCGGGAGGTGGCCCTGGCCAAAAACATTCAGTACTTC.